Below are 32 T cell receptor beta chains sequenced from a single sample in a study of vaccination and CD4 T cells after COVID-19. The antigens for these receptors are not known. Treatment noted: approximately 11-day PBMC culture with coronavirus spike peptide pools or control peptides (ViraFEST assay). The Oncomine TCR Beta short-read assay was what sequenced the DNA obtained from cultured CD4+ T cells. TCRdb ran MiXCR on the PCR reads and lists one entry per CDR3 protein. The repertoire includes about 15,000 distinct CDR3 sequences, less than 70% of them detected once, and 9.5% to 13% sits in the top ten. Source: CD4+ T cells from blood, cultured in vitro, taken before SARS-CoV-2 vaccination. The receptor set was obtained from a human donor who had recovered from COVID-19.

The rearrangement joins TRBV7-9 to TRBJ1-1; no clear D. The CDR3 length is 13 residues. Per germline, CDR1 SEHNR and CDR2 FQNEAQ (reference sequence). The V end lost 8 bases, the J end lost 0 bases, and 10 bases lay between the germline ends. This chain's CDR3 is CASWSSMNTEAFF. The CDR3 DNA sequence: TGTGCCAGCTGGAGCAGTATGAACACTGAAGCTTTCTTT.

The chain uses TRBV20-1 and TRBJ2-7; 7 bases agree with TRBD1. J gave up 3 bases and V 3 bases, and 11 bases lay outside the gene matches. Germline CDR1 is DFQATT and CDR2 is SNEGSKA (reference sequence). The CDR3 is 15 amino acids. The DNA for the CDR3 is TGCAGTGCTAGGCCACAGGGGAAGTCTTACTACGAGCAGTACTTC. Translation gives CSARPQGKSYYEQYF.

The chain recombines TRBV27 with TRBJ2-1; D gene ambiguous. Looked up from germline, CDR1 is MNHEY and CDR2 is SMNVEV (reference sequence). Between the trimmed V and J ends, which lost 5 bases and 15 bases, there was a span of 23 bases. This CDR3 region has 14 residues. In DNA form, the CDR3 reads TGTGCCAGCAGTCCCCGAACCGTTAGTGCCGTTGCGTTCTTC. It is translated as CASSPRTVSAVAFF.

This clonotype was seen a handful of times. J is TRBJ1-1 and V is TRBV27; no firm D call. Trimming pared 5 bases from V and 5 bases from J, leaving 9 bases between. In germline, CDR1 is MNHEY, CDR2 SMNVEV (reference sequence). This CDR3 comprises 12 residues. The DNA of the CDR3 is TGTGCCAGCAGTGGTCCGGGAACTGAAGCTTTCTTT. Protein product: CASSGPGTEAFF.

The chain joins TRBV6-1 to TRBJ1-5; D is perhaps TRBD1 (5 bases). The V gene's germline CDR1 is MNHNS and CDR2 SASEGT. The V end was cut by 2 bases, the J end by 5 bases, with 16 bases between. This CDR3 comprises 16 residues. CDR3 residues: CASSEFHRRVYQPQHF. The CDR3 region has the DNA TGTGCCAGCAGTGAATTCCACAGGCGGGTTTATCAGCCCCAGCATTTT.

This chain connects TRBV12-3 or TRBV12-4 to TRBJ1-1; no firm D call. The ends were cut back, 7 bases at V and 3 bases at J, with 18 bases in the middle. The CDR3 loop spans 15 amino acids. The CDR3 here is CASNNRVGTDTEAFF. As DNA, the CDR3 is TGTGCCAGCAACAACCGGGTGGGTACGGACACTGAAGCTTTCTTT.

The rearrangement uses TRBV9 and TRBJ1-1, with 9 nucleotides matching TRBD1. V lost 4 bases to trimming and J lost 5 bases; unmatched junction nucleotides: 12. The germline gives CDR1 SGDLS, CDR2 YYNGEE. The CDR3 is made up of 16 amino acids. CDR3 sequence reads: CASSPPGTGRGTEAFF. Here the CDR3 DNA reads TGTGCCAGCAGCCCGCCCGGGACAGGGCGCGGGACTGAAGCTTTCTTT.

This clonotype was seen a few times. The chain uses TRBV6-5 and TRBJ1-5; no firm D call. Germline CDR1 reads MNHEY; CDR2 reads SVGAGI. This CDR3 contains 15 residues. V lost 0 bases, J lost 1 base, and 7 bases lay in between. CDR3 residues: CASSYSFGSNQPQHF. CDR3 coding DNA: TGTGCCAGCAGTTACTCGTTTGGAAGCAATCAGCCCCAGCATTTT.

This clonotype was recorded a few times. In DNA form, the CDR3 reads TGTGCCACCAGCAGGGGACAGGGAGGCTACGAGCAGTACTTC. Translating it yields CATSRGQGGYEQYF. This chain uses TRBV15 with TRBJ2-7; TRBD1 aligns across 9 bases. This CDR3 has 14 amino acids. J gave up 3 bases and V 3 bases, and 3 bases lay outside the gene matches. The germline CDR1 and CDR2 sequences are LNHNV and YYDKDF (reference sequence).

V and J are TRBV11-2 and TRBJ1-6; perhaps TRBD1 as D (5 bases). Between the trimmed V and J ends, which lost 8 bases and 10 bases, there was a span of 12 bases. The germline V gene encodes CDR1 SGHAT and CDR2 FQNNGV. The CDR3 contains 12 residues. CDR3 bases: TGTGCCAGCGCATTAGGGGACTCACCCCTCCACTTT. Translation gives CASALGDSPLHF.

This clonotype was seen more than once but under ten times. This chain joins TRBV20-1 and TRBJ2-1; D may be TRBD2 (6 bases). V dropped 3 bases and J dropped 10 bases, with 25 bases sitting between them. Per germline, CDR1 DFQATT and CDR2 SNEGSKA (reference sequence). The CDR3 has 16 residues. CDR3 amino acids: CSASWFWRDRPTEQFF. CDR3 sequence (DNA): TGCAGTGCTAGTTGGTTCTGGCGGGATCGCCCCACGGAGCAGTTCTTC.

This clonotype was picked up a small number of times. This rearrangement joins TRBV19 to TRBJ2-7, with TRBD2 matching 12 bases. The germline V gene encodes CDR1 LNHDA and CDR2 SQIVND (reference sequence). The CDR3 contains 15 residues. The ends lost 5 bases at V and 5 bases at J; junction bases unmatched: 7. The CDR3 here is CASSSGLAGSNEQYF. The CDR3 DNA follows: TGTGCCAGTAGTTCAGGACTAGCGGGAAGTAACGAGCAGTACTTC.

J is TRBJ1-1 and V is TRBV19; TRBD1 agrees at 7 bases. Germline CDR1 is LNHDA and CDR2 is SQIVND (reference sequence). This CDR3 has 13 amino acids. V lost 8 bases to trimming and J lost 0 bases; unmatched junction nucleotides: 3. The CDR3 here is CASGTAMNTEAFF. In DNA, the CDR3 is TGTGCCAGTGGGACAGCCATGAACACTGAAGCTTTCTTT.

The chain has TRBV19 and TRBJ2-2; D not resolved. Germline V lookup: CDR1 LNHDA, CDR2 SQIVND (reference sequence). V dropped 4 bases and J dropped 6 bases, with 24 bases sitting between them. The CDR3 consists of 18 residues. The DNA for the CDR3 is TGTGCCAGTAGTAGAGTGGATAAAGTGAGATCCGTTGCCGGGGAGCTGTTTTTT. Amino acid sequence: CASSRVDKVRSVAGELFF.

V and J are TRBV15 and TRBJ2-5; D perhaps matches TRBD2 (6 bases). The CDR3 has 17 amino acids. V was pared by 3 bases and J by 7 bases, with 24 bases between. CDR1 and CDR2 from the germline V gene are LNHNV and YYDKDF (reference sequence). The CDR3 protein is CATSRGGTTMSMGTQYF. The CDR3 nucleotides read TGTGCCACCAGCAGGGGCGGGACGACAATGTCTATGGGGACCCAGTACTTC.

This clonotype showed up just a few times. This rearrangement joins TRBV20-1 to TRBJ1-1; no clear D. This CDR3 has 10 residues. With 2 bases removed from V and 3 bases from J, the gap between germline ends came to 1 base. Germline V lookup: CDR1 DFQATT, CDR2 SNEGSKA (reference sequence). This CDR3 is CSARHTEAFF. The CDR3 region has the DNA TGCAGTGCTAGACACACTGAAGCTTTCTTT.

V and J are TRBV20-1 and TRBJ2-1; maybe TRBD1 (6 bases). This CDR3 comprises 14 residues. Germline-derived CDR1 and CDR2 are DFQATT and SNEGSKA (reference sequence). Trimming shortened V by 5 bases and J by 6 bases, and 17 bases separated the two germline ends. The DNA of the CDR3 is TGCAGTGCTCCCAGGGGTCGGGGCGGCAATGAGCAGTTCTTC. Translated: CSAPRGRGGNEQFF.

The rearrangement uses TRBV6-1 and TRBJ2-7; D remains unclear. Germline loops: CDR1 MNHNS, CDR2 SASEGT. The CDR3 runs to 11 residues. The V end lost 1 base, the J end lost 9 bases, and 7 bases lay between the germline ends. Here the CDR3 DNA reads TGTGCCAGCAGTGAAGGACTGTGGCAGTACTTC. It specifies CASSEGLWQYF.

The chain uses TRBV24-1 and TRBJ2-1; 7 bases fit TRBD2. The CDR3 sequence is 14 residues long. V was clipped by 1 base and J by 7 bases; unmatched bases: 3. Germline V gene data show CDR1 as KGHDR and CDR2 as SFDVKD. Written as DNA, the CDR3 is TGTGCCACCAGTGATTTTAAGCGGGATAATGAGCAGTTCTTC. It is translated as CATSDFKRDNEQFF.

This clonotype has more than one count but fewer than ten. J is TRBJ1-5 and V is TRBV28, with D perhaps TRBD1 (5 bases). V lost 3 bases, J lost 1 base, and 10 bases lay in between. Germline V gives CDR1 MDHEN, CDR2 SYDVKM. This CDR3 comprises 15 residues. The CDR3 loop is CASSLRGKSNQPQHF. CDR3 DNA: TGTGCCAGCAGTTTGCGGGGGAAAAGCAATCAGCCCCAGCATTTT.

The chain carries TRBV19 and TRBJ1-6; TRBD1 might be the D (5 bases). V dropped 5 bases and J dropped 10 bases, with 18 bases sitting between them. CDR1 LNHDA and CDR2 SQIVND come from the germline V gene (reference sequence). This CDR3 region has 15 residues. The CDR3 loop is CASSLRRDRESPLHF. In nucleotides, the CDR3 is TGTGCCAGTAGTCTAAGACGGGACCGAGAGTCACCCCTCCACTTT.

The chain joins TRBV28 to TRBJ2-3; TRBD2 matches at 10 bases. Germline V lookup: CDR1 MDHEN, CDR2 SYDVKM. The CDR3 totals 16 residues. J gave up 2 bases and V 5 bases, and 7 bases lay outside the gene matches. This CDR3 is CASSPQREGLTDTQYF. The DNA for the CDR3 is TGTGCCAGCAGTCCCCAGCGGGAGGGACTCACAGATACGCAGTATTTT. Variable domain in full (rest from reference TRBV28 and TRBJ2-3): DVKVTQSSRYLVKRTGEKVFLECVQDMDHENMFWYRQDPGLGLRLIYFSYDVKMKEKGDIPEGYSVSREKKERFSLILESASTNQTSMYLCASSPQREGLTDTQYFGPGTRLTVL.

This sequence joins TRBV7-8 and TRBJ2-6, with TRBD1 matching 7 bases. The germline V gene encodes CDR1 SGHVS and CDR2 FQNEAQ. The CDR3 loop spans 15 amino acids. Unmatched junction bases numbered 0, after V lost 2 bases and J lost 2 bases. The CDR3 protein is CASSLQGAGANVLTF. Here the CDR3 DNA reads TGTGCCAGCAGCTTACAGGGGGCTGGGGCCAACGTCCTGACTTTC.

The chain links TRBV24-1 to TRBJ2-1; the match to TRBD1 covers 8 bases. CDR1 is KGHDR and CDR2 is SFDVKD in the germline V gene. The CDR3 totals 15 residues. Unmatched junction bases numbered 0, after V lost 0 bases and J lost 3 bases. CDR3 residues: CATSDLGQGYNEQFF. The DNA for the CDR3 is TGTGCCACCAGTGATTTGGGACAGGGCTACAATGAGCAGTTCTTC.

The chain uses TRBV2 and TRBJ2-5; no firm D call. Germline assignment: CDR1 SNHLY and CDR2 FYNNEI. Trimming removed 4 bases at V and 7 bases at J, with 16 bases between. The CDR3 spans 14 residues. This CDR3 is CASSVQIPFSTQYF. CDR3 DNA sequence: TGTGCCAGCAGTGTACAGATTCCTTTTTCGACCCAGTACTTC.

This clonotype was observed a few times. The chain links TRBV6-5 to TRBJ2-3; 11 positions agree with TRBD2. Trimming cost V 2 bases and J 4 bases; bases outside gene matches: 11. The CDR3 consists of 18 residues. The germline gives CDR1 MNHEY, CDR2 SVGAGI. For the CDR3, the DNA is TGTGCCAGCAGTTACGGTATACTAGCGGGAGTTGGCCCAGATACGCAGTATTTT. Its protein product is CASSYGILAGVGPDTQYF.

This rearrangement joins TRBV7-3 to TRBJ2-3, with D perhaps TRBD2 (7 bases). Germline assignment: CDR1 SGHTA and CDR2 FQGTGA. This CDR3 comprises 14 residues. V lost 1 base to trimming and J lost 5 bases, with 10 bases between them. CDR3: CASSLIGGQDTQYF. For the CDR3, the DNA is TGTGCCAGCAGCTTAATCGGGGGGCAAGATACGCAGTATTTT.

CDR3 sequence: CASSLLDREHEQYF. The DNA of the CDR3 is TGTGCCAGCAGCTTACTGGACAGGGAGCACGAGCAGTACTTC. V is TRBV7-6 and J is TRBJ2-7; 8 bases line up with TRBD1. The ends lost 2 bases at V and 5 bases at J; junction bases unmatched: 5. The V gene's germline CDR1 is SGHVS and CDR2 FNYEAQ. The CDR3 covers 14 residues. Filled out from reference TRBV7-6 and TRBJ2-7, the complete variable domain reads GAGVSQSPRYKVTKRGQDVALRCDPISGHVSLYWYRQALGQGPEFLTYFNYEAQQDKSGLPNDRFSAERPEGSISTLTIQRTEQRDSAMYRCASSLLDREHEQYFGPGTRLTVT.

The chain joins TRBV19 to TRBJ1-4; 9 nucleotides agree with TRBD1. CDR3 length: 15 residues. Germline V gene data show CDR1 as LNHDA and CDR2 as SQIVND (reference sequence). The ends lost 7 bases at V and 2 bases at J; junction bases unmatched: 5. Here the CDR3 DNA reads TGTGCCAGTAAGGACAGGGGATCGACTAATGAAAAACTGTTTTTT. Protein: CASKDRGSTNEKLFF. The entire variable domain, with the rest obtained from reference TRBV19 and TRBJ1-4, is as follows: DGGITQSPKYLFRKEGQNVTLSCEQNLNHDAMYWYRQDPGQGLRLIYYSQIVNDFQKGDIAEGYSVSREKKESFPLTVTSAQKNPTAFYLCASKDRGSTNEKLFFGSGTQLSVL.

This clonotype was seen more than once but under ten times. V gene TRBV27 combines with J gene TRBJ2-7; D not certain. This CDR3 contains 12 residues. The germline CDR1 and CDR2 sequences are MNHEY and SMNVEV (reference sequence). Trimming took off 2 bases at V and 6 bases at J, with 8 bases between the two ends. The CDR3 DNA follows: TGTGCCAGCAGTTTACCGCCGGGCGAGCAGTACTTC. Protein product: CASSLPPGEQYF.

This CDR3 reads CASSLGGEGNTIYF. In DNA, the CDR3 is TGTGCCAGCAGTTTAGGGGGCGAAGGAAACACCATATATTTT. The chain employs TRBV6-5 and TRBJ1-3, with 7 bases fitting TRBD1. The trim removed 4 bases at V and 4 bases at J, leaving 4 bases unmatched. Looked up from germline, CDR1 is MNHEY and CDR2 is SVGAGI. This CDR3 comprises 14 residues.

This clonotype has only a few counts. The rearrangement joins TRBV27 to TRBJ1-3; D unclear. The V end was cut by 6 bases, the J end by 4 bases, with 10 bases between. Germline V CDR1 and CDR2: MNHEY, SMNVEV (reference sequence). This CDR3 has 13 residues. CDR3 in DNA: TGTGCCAGCAGACAGTCCGGGGGAAACACCATATATTTT. Translation gives CASRQSGGNTIYF.